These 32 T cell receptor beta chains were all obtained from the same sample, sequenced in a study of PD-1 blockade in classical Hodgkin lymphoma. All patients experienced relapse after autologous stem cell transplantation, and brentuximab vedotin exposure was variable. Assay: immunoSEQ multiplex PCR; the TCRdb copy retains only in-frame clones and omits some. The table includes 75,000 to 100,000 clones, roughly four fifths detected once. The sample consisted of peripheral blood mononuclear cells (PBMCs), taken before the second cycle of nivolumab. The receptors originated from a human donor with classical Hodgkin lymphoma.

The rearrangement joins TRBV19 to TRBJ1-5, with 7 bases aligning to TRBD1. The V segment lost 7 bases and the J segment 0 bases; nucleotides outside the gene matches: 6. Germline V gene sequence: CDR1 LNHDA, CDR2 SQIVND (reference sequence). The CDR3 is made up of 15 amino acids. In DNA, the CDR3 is TGTGCCAGTATCGCGACAGGGAATAGCAATCAGCCCCAGCATTTT. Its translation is CASIATGNSNQPQHF.

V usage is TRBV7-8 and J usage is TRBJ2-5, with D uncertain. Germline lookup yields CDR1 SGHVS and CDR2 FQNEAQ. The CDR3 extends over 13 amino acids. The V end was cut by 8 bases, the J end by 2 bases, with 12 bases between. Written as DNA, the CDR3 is TGTGCCAGCCCCTTTGGGCTACAAGAGACCCAGTACTTC. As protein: CASPFGLQETQYF.

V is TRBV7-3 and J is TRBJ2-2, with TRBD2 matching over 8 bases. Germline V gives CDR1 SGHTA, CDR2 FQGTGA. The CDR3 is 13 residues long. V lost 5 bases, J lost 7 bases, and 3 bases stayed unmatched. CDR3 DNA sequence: TGTGCCAGCAGCCACGGGACTAGCGGGGAGCTGTTTTTT. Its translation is CASSHGTSGELFF.

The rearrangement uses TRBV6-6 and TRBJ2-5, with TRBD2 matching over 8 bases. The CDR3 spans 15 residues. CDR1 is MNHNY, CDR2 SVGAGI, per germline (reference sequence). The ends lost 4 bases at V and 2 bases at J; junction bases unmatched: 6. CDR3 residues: CASSSPRLAQETQYF. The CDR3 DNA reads TGTGCCAGCAGTTCCCCCCGACTAGCGCAAGAGACCCAGTACTTC.

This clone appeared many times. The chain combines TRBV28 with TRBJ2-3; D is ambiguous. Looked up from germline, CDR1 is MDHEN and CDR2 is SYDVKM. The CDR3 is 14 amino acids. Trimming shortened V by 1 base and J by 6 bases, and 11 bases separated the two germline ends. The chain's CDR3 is CASSLLALWDTQYF. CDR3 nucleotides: TGTGCCAGCAGTTTATTGGCTCTTTGGGATACGCAGTATTTT.

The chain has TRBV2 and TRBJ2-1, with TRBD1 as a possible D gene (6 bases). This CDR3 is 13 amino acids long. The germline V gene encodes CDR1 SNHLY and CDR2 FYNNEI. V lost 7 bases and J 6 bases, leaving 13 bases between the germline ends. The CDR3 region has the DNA TGTGCCAGCACCTCGGACAGAGGCAATGAGCAGTTCTTC. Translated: CASTSDRGNEQFF.

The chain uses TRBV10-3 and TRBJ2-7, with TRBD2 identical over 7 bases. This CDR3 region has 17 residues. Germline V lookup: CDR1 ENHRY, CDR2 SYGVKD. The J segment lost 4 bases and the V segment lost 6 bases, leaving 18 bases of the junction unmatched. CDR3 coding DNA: TGTGCCATCAGCTCGTTTGCGGGAGTCAGTGGGGGTTACGAGCAGTACTTC. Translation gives CAISSFAGVSGGYEQYF.

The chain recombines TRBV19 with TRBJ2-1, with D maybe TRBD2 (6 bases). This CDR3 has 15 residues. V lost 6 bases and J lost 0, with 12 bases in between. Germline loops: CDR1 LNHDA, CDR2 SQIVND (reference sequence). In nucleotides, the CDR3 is TGTGCCAGTAGCGCCGGGACTTCCTCCTACAATGAGCAGTTCTTC. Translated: CASSAGTSSYNEQFF.

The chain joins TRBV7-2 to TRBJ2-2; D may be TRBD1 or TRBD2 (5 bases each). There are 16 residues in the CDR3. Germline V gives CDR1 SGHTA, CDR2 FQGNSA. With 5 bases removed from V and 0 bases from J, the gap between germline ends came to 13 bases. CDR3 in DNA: TGTGCCAGCAGCCAACTAGGGGCGGCGAACACCGGGGAGCTGTTTTTT. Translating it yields CASSQLGAANTGELFF.

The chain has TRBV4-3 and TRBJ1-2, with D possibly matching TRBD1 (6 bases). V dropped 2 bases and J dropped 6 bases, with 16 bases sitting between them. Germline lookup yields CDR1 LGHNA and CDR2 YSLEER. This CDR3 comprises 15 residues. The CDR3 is CASSQRSTGADGYTF. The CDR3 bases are TGCGCCAGCAGCCAAAGGTCGACGGGGGCGGATGGCTACACCTTC.

The CDR3 bases are TGTGCCAGCGGGCGACGGGCAGGCCGGGGCTACACCTTC. Its protein product is CASGRRAGRGYTF. This chain joins TRBV2 and TRBJ1-2, with no clear D. Trimming cost V 8 bases and J 8 bases, with 18 bases left between them. The CDR3 totals 13 residues. CDR1 and CDR2 (germline): SNHLY, FYNNEI.

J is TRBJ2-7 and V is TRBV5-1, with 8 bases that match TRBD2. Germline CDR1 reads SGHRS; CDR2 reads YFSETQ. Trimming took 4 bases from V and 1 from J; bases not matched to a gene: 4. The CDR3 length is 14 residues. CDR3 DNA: TGCGCCAGCAGCCGGGAGGGAGGGTCCTACGAGCAGTACTTC. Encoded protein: CASSREGGSYEQYF.

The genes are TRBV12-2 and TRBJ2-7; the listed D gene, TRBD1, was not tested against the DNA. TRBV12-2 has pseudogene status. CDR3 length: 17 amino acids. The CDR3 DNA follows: TGTGCAAGTCGCTGTCGACCGGTGTGGGGGCGATTCTACGAGCAGTACTTC. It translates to CASRCRPVWGRFYEQYF.

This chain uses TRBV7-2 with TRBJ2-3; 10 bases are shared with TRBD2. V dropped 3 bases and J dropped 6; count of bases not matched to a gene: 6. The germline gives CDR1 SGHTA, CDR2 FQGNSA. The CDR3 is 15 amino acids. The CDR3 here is CASSLLAGARDTQYF. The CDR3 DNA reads TGTGCCAGCAGCTTGCTAGCGGGAGCTCGGGATACGCAGTATTTT.

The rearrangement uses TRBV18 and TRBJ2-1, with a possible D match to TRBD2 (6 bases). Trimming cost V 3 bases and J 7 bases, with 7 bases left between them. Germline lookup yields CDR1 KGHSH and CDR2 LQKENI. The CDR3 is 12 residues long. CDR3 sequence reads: CASSPGLNEQFF. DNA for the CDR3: TGTGCCAGCTCACCGGGACTGAATGAGCAGTTCTTC.

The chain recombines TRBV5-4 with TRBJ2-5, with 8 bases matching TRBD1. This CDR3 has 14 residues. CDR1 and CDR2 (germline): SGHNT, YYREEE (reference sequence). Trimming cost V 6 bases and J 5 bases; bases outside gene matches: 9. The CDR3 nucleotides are TGTGCCAGCACCACCAGGGGGCGCGGGGAGACCCAGTACTTC. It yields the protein CASTTRGRGETQYF. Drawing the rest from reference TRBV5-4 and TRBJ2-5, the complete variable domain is ETGVTQSPTHLIKTRGQQVTLRCSSQSGHNTVSWYQQALGQGPQFIFQYYREEENGRGNFPPRFSGLQFPNYSSELNVNALELDDSALYLCASTTRGRGETQYFGPGTRLLVL.

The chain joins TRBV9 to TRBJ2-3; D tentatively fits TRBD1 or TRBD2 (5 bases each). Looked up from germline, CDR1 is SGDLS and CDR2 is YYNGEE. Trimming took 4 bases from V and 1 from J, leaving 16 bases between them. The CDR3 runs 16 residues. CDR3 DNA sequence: TGTGCCAGCAGCACGGGGCTGGCCCGCCGCACAGATACGCAGTATTTT. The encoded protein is CASSTGLARRTDTQYF.

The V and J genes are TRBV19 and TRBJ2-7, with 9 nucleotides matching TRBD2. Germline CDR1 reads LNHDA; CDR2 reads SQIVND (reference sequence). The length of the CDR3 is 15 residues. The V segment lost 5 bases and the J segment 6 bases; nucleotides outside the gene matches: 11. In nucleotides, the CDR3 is TGTGCCAGTAGTTTTTTGGCGGGAGGGCCGTCCGAGCAGTACTTC. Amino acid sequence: CASSFLAGGPSEQYF.

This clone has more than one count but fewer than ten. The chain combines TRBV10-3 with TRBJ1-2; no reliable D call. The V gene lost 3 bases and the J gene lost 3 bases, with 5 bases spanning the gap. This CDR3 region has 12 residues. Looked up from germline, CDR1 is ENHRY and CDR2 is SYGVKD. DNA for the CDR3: TGTGCCATCAGTGACGGACACTATGGCTACACCTTC. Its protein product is CAISDGHYGYTF.

CDR3 residues: CASSLSGQGLGYTF. The DNA of the CDR3 is TGCGCCAGCAGCTTGAGTGGACAGGGTTTGGGCTACACCTTC. The chain employs TRBV5-1 and TRBJ1-2; 8 bases line up with TRBD1. The CDR3 runs to 14 residues. J gave up 8 bases and V 1 base, and 7 bases lay outside the gene matches. CDR1 and CDR2 from the germline V gene are SGHRS and YFSETQ.

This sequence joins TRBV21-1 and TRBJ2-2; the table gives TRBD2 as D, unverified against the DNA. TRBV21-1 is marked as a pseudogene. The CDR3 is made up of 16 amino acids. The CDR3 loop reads CASSKSNGLYTGELFF. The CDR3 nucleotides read TGTGCCAGCAGCAAAAGTAATGGACTGTACACCGGGGAGCTGTTTTTT.

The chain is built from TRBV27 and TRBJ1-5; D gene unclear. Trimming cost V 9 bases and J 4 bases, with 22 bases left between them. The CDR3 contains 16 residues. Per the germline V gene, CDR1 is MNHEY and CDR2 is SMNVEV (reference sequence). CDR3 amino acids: CASSRRHSLTNQPQHF. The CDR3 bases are TGTGCCAGTTCACGGCGACACTCCTTGACTAATCAGCCCCAGCATTTT.

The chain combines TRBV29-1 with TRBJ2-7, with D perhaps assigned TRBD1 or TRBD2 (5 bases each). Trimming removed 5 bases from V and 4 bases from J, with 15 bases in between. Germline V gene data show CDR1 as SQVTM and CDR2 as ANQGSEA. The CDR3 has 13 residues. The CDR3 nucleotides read TGCAGCGTTATGAGGGGCGAATATTACGAGCAGTACTTC. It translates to CSVMRGEYYEQYF.

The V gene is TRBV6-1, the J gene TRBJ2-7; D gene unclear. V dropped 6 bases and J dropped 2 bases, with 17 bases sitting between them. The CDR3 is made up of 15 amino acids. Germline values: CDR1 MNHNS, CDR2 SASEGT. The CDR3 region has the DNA TGTGCCAGCAGAGAGACTCCAATCCCTACCTACGAGCAGTACTTC. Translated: CASRETPIPTYEQYF.

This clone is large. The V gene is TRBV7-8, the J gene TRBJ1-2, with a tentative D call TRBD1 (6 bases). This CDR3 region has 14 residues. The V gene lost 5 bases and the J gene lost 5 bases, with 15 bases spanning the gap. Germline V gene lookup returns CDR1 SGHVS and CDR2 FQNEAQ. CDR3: CASSLRPQGYGYTF. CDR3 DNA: TGTGCCAGCAGCCTTCGACCACAGGGATATGGCTACACCTTC.

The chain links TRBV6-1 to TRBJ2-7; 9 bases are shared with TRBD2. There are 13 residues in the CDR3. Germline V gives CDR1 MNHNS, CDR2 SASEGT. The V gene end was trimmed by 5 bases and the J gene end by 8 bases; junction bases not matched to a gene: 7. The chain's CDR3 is CASSLASGNKQYF. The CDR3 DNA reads TGTGCCAGCAGTCTAGCTAGCGGGAACAAGCAGTACTTC.

This chain's CDR3 is CASSYLNEQFF. In DNA form, the CDR3 reads TGTGCCAGCAGTTACTTGAATGAGCAGTTCTTC. The chain employs TRBV6-6 and TRBJ2-1; D is unclear. This CDR3 is 11 amino acids long. Germline values: CDR1 MNHNY, CDR2 SVGAGI (reference sequence). V was trimmed by 1 base and J by 7 bases, leaving 2 bases between them.

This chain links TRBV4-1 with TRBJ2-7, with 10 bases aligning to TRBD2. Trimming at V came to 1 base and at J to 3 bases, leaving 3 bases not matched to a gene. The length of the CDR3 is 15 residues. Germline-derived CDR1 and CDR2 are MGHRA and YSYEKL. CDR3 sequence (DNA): TGCGCCAGCAGCCAAGTTCTAGCGGGAGACTACGAGCAGTACTTC. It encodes CASSQVLAGDYEQYF.

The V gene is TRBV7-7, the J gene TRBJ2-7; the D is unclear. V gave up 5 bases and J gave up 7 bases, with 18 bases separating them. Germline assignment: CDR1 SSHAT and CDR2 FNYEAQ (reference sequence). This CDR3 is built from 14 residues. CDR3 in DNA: TGTGCCAGCAGCCCCCACCCGACGGCTAGTGAGCAGTACTTC. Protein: CASSPHPTASEQYF.

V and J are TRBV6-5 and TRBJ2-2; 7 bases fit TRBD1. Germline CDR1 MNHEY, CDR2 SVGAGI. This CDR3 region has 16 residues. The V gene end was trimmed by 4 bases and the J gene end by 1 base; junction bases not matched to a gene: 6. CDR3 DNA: TGTGCCAGCAGTTCCCCACAGGGGCGGAACACCGGGGAGCTGTTTTTT. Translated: CASSSPQGRNTGELFF.

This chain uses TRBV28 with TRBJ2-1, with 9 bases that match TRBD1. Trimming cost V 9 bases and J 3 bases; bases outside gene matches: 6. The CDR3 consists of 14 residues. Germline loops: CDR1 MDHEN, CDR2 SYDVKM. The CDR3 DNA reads TGTGCCAGTGTGACGGGACAGGGCTACAATGAGCAGTTCTTC. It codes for CASVTGQGYNEQFF.

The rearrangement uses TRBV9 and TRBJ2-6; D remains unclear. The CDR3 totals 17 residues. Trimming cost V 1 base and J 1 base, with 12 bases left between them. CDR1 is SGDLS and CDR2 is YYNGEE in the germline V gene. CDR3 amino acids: CASSVYGISSGANVLTF. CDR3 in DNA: TGTGCCAGCAGCGTATACGGCATTTCGTCTGGGGCCAACGTCCTGACTTTC.